Listed below are T cell receptor beta chains from one sample, sequenced in a study of CD8 T cells in Susac syndrome. In TCRdb, the immunoSEQ multiplex PCR reads were re-called with MiXCR into one record per CDR3 protein. The sample has under 85,000 distinct CDR3 sequences, roughly 94% seen once. The sample consisted of CD8+ T cells from PBMCs. The origin of the receptors is a human donor with multiple sclerosis. The conserved cysteine and the conserved F or W are not part of the CDR3 here. The order of the fields is V gene, CDR3 protein.

TRBV27	ASSLSVNSNTEAF
TRBV7-3	ASSSRGGTSGGYEQF
TRBV2	ASSEAEGDGQPQH
TRBV2	AIQREDYGYT
TRBV2	ASISDRETQY
TRBV7-3	ASSLGHPYEQY
TRBV24-1	ATSYAGSYEQY
TRBV9	ASSSTAGRAGVSSEAF
TRBV30	AWSVGLLANQPQH
TRBV12-3/TRBV12-4	ASSRTGKGEQY
TRBV5-6	ASSRDVQDEQY
TRBV27	ASSSSETQY
TRBV29-1	SVAQGQELILGF
TRBV29-1	SVDDEQF
TRBV6-5	ASSYQTGVQETQY
TRBV28	ASSSAGQVEAF
TRBV20-1	SAPSLTKLMRAGSYNEQF
TRBV6-2/TRBV6-3	ASKVSSGVATDTQY
TRBV3-1	ASRETGFSEQF
TRBV20-1	SAVQGYEQY
TRBV6-1	ASSELAGAAGYT
TRBV30	ATGLAGGNIQY
TRBV28	ATREQGANEKLF
TRBV23-1	ASSPQTGPLATNEKLF
TRBV3-1	ASSPVGLGHEQY
TRBV3-1	ASSQDWVACCGYT
TRBV20-1	SARYSDSSYEQY
TRBV30	AWARVMNTEAF
TRBV7-9	ASSPSRDYEQY
TRBV5-1	ASSLEGVWY
TRBV19	ASSIGEITEAF
TRBV20-1	SARTSGLSEIYEQY
TRBV6-1	ASSGAEKGTYEQY
TRBV7-9	ASSSNSRSYNEQF
TRBV7-9	ASSSPDRSTDTQY
TRBV13	ASSLGQGDYGYT
TRBV12-3/TRBV12-4	ASSLTIKETQY
TRBV6-4	ASSITGTPYEQY
TRBV19	ASRPTGGDYYEQY
TRBV6-5	ASSYGQETQY
TRBV29-1	SVEPGQGLKNIQY
TRBV7-3	ASSLGEANSPLH
TRBV6-2/TRBV6-3	ASRQRGYNEQF
TRBV7-2	ASSIHTEAF
TRBV5-5	ASSLGGHTTYEQY
TRBV7-9	ASSSTTSGGYNEQF
TRBV4-3	ASGIGTEAF
TRBV13	ASSAGTVSSYEQY
TRBV19	ASSTGNSYEQY
TRBV29-1	SVEGTRGEETQY
TRBV4-1	ASSPRDTAYEQY
TRBV7-9	ASSEPNYGYT